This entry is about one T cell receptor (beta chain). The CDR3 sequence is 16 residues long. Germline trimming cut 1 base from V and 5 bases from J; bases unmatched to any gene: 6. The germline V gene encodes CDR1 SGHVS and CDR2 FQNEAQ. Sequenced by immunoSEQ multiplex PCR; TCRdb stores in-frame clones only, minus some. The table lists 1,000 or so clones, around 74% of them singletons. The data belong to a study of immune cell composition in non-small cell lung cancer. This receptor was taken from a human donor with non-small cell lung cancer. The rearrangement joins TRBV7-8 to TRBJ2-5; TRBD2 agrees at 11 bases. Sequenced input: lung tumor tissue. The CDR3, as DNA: TGTGCCAGCAGCTTAGTGCTAGCGGGGGGAACGGAGACCCAGTACTTC. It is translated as CASSLVLAGGTETQYF.